The clone carrying this T cell receptor (beta chain) was observed a few times. The data stem from a study of blood T cells in healthy people across ages. There are 15 residues in the CDR3. Germline loops: CDR1 ENHRY, CDR2 SYGVKD. The junction had 11 bases not matched to a gene; V was cut back by 6 bases and J by 4 bases. Next came a second PCR, run for about 6 to 12 cycles, which used a sample-barcoded 5' primer along with a J-beta primer mix. Using its own MiXCR run on the 5' RACE reads, TCRdb lists one record per CDR3 protein. The table lists 650,000 to 900,000 distinct CDR3 sequences, under 80% of them singletons.

The receptor was isolated from a young man in good health. The chain carries TRBV10-3 and TRBJ1-2; 7 positions agree with TRBD1. Specimen: blood. Written as DNA, the CDR3 is TGTGCCATCAGCCAGGGGGTCGGGGATGGCTATGGCTACACCTTC. Translated, it gives CAISQGVGDGYGYTF.